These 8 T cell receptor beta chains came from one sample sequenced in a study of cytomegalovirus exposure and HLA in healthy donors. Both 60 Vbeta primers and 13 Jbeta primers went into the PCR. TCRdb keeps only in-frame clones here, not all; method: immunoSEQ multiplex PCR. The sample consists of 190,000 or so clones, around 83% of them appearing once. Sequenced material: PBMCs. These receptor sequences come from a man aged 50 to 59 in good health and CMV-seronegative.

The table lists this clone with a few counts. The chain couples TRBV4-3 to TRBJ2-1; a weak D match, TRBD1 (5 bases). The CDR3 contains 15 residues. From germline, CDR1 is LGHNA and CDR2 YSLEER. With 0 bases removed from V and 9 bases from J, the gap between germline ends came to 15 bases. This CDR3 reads CASSQDLQAWSEQFF. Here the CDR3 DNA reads TGCGCCAGCAGCCAAGATCTACAGGCCTGGAGTGAGCAGTTCTTC.

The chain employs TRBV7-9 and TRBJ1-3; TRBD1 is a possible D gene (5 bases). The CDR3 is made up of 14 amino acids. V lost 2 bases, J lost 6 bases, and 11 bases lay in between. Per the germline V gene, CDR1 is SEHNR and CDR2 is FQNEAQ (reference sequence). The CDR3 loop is CASSLQGSENTIYF. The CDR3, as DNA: TGTGCCAGCAGCTTACAGGGCTCCGAAAACACCATATATTTT.

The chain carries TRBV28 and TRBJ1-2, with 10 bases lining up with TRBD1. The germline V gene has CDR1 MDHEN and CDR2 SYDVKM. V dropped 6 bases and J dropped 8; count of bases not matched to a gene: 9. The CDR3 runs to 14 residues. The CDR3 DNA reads TGTGCCAGCAGAGGCCAAGGACAGGGGGGAGGCTACACCTTC. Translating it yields CASRGQGQGGGYTF.

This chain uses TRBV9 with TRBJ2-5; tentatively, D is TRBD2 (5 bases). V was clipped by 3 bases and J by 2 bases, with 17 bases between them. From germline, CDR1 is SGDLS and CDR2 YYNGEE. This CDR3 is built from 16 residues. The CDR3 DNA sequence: TGTGCCAGCAGCGGAGGGATTGGAGGCGGACAAGAGACCCAGTACTTC. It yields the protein CASSGGIGGGQETQYF. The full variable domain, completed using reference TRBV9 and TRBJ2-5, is DSGVTQTPKHLITATGQRVTLRCSPRSGDLSVYWYQQSLDQGLQFLIQYYNGEERAKGNILERFSAQQFPDLHSELNLSSLELGDSALYFCASSGGIGGGQETQYFGPGTRLLVL.

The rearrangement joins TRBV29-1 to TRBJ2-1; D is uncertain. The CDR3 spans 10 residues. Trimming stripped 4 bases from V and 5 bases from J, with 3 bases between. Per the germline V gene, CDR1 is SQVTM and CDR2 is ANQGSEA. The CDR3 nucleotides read TGCAGCGTTGCTAACAATGAGCAGTTCTTC. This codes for CSVANNEQFF.

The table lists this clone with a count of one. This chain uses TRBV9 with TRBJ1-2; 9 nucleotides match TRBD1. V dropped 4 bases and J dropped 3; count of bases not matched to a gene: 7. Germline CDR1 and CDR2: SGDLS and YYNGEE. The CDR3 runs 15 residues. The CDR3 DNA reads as TGTGCCAGCAGCTTTGGACAGGGGTATGACTATGGCTACACCTTC. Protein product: CASSFGQGYDYGYTF.

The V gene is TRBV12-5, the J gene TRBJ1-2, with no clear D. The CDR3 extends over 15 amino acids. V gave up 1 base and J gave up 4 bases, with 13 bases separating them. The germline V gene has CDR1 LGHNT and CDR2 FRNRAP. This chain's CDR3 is CASGLDYWEPYGYTF. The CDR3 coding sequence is TGTGCTAGTGGTTTGGATTACTGGGAGCCCTATGGCTACACCTTC.

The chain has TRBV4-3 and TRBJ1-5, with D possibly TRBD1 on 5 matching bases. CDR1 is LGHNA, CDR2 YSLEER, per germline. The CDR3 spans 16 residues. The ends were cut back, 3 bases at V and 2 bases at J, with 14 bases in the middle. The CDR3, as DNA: TGCGCCAGCAGCCAGGCTTGGGGGGTAGGCAATCAGCCCCAGCATTTT. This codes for CASSQAWGVGNQPQHF.